Listed here are 17 T cell receptor beta chains from one sample, sequenced in a study of CD8+ T cells in alopecia areata. Extracted RNA was reverse transcribed into cDNA, the sequencing template. Using immunoSEQ multiplex PCR, the repertoire was profiled, and TCRdb retains in-frame clones only, with some absent. This table holds about 210,000 clones, about 40% found once. Documented treatment: oral pan-JAK inhibitor, 5-10 mg twice daily. Sequenced here: CD4+ T cells sorted from blood, sampled at approximately week 37, from a patient treated with tofacitinib. The receptors were sampled from a human donor with alopecia areata.

This clone was seen only a few times. The V gene is TRBV29-1, the J gene TRBJ2-3; 9 bases fit TRBD2. CDR1 is SQVTM and CDR2 is ANQGSEA in the germline V gene. The CDR3 loop spans 13 amino acids. The V gene end was trimmed by 8 bases and the J gene end by 5 bases; junction bases not matched to a gene: 8. The CDR3 DNA sequence: TGCAGCCCTGTGGTAGCGGGAGAAGATACGCAGTATTTT. As protein: CSPVVAGEDTQYF.

The chain recombines TRBV7-2 with TRBJ2-3; 8 nucleotides align to TRBD2. Germline lookup yields CDR1 SGHTA and CDR2 FQGNSA. The CDR3 has 17 residues. V gave up 1 base and J gave up 1 base; unmatched junction bases: 7. The CDR3 here is CASSLGGGAGGTDTQYF. CDR3 bases: TGTGCCAGCAGCTTAGGGGGAGGAGCGGGAGGCACAGATACGCAGTATTTT.

This clone has just a few counts. V and J are TRBV28 and TRBJ1-2; 7 nucleotides match TRBD1. CDR3 length: 15 amino acids. V shed 6 bases, J shed 8 bases, and the junction held 15 bases outside the gene matches. Germline V gene lookup returns CDR1 MDHEN and CDR2 SYDVKM. The CDR3 DNA reads as TGTGCCAGCAGACGCTATTATGACAGGGCGAGAGGCTACACCTTC. Translated, it gives CASRRYYDRARGYTF.

The rearrangement uses TRBV5-4 and TRBJ2-1; TRBD2 aligns across 11 bases. CDR3 length equals 15 residues. CDR1 is SGHNT and CDR2 is YYREEE in the germline V gene (reference sequence). With 3 bases clipped from V and 6 bases from J, the junction kept 5 bases outside the gene matches. CDR3 DNA sequence: TGTGCCAGCAGCTACCCTAGCGGGAGGTTCAATGAGCAGTTCTTC. This sequence encodes CASSYPSGRFNEQFF.

This clone was seen a few times. The chain joins TRBV4-3 to TRBJ2-1, with D possibly matching TRBD1 (7 bases). The CDR3 loop spans 16 amino acids. Per the germline V gene, CDR1 is LGHNA and CDR2 is YSLEER. Between the trimmed V and J ends, which lost 0 bases and 8 bases, there was a span of 17 bases. The CDR3 DNA is TGCGCCAGCAGCCAAGAATCGGCAGGGGGGAAGGATGAGCAGTTCTTC. This sequence encodes CASSQESAGGKDEQFF.

The rearrangement joins TRBV29-1 to TRBJ2-7, with 8 bases identical to TRBD2. The CDR3 covers 13 residues. Germline CDR1 and CDR2: SQVTM and ANQGSEA. V lost 0 bases to trimming and J lost 3 bases; unmatched junction nucleotides: 1. CDR3 nucleotides: TGCAGCGTTGAAGATAGCGGGATCTACGAGCAGTACTTC. Its protein product is CSVEDSGIYEQYF.

The CDR3 region is CASSLTAGADIGKNIQYF. In DNA form, the CDR3 reads TGTGCCAGCAGCCTTACGGCCGGGGCCGACATAGGCAAAAACATTCAGTACTTC. The chain employs TRBV11-1 and TRBJ2-4, with D perhaps TRBD1 or TRBD2 (5 bases each). V was pared by 5 bases and J by 3 bases, with 23 bases between. The CDR3 spans 18 residues. CDR1 is SGHAT and CDR2 is FQDESV in the germline V gene (reference sequence). Supplemented by reference TRBV11-1 and TRBJ2-4, the full variable domain reads EAEVAQSPRYKITEKSQAVAFWCDPISGHATLYWYRQILGQGPELLVQFQDESVVDDSQLPKDRFSAERLKGVDSTLKIQPAELGDSAMYLCASSLTAGADIGKNIQYFGAGTRLSVL.

This sequence joins TRBV5-1 and TRBJ2-5; D is perhaps TRBD2 (6 bases). The CDR3 spans 14 residues. CDR1 is SGHRS and CDR2 is YFSETQ in the germline V gene. V lost 0 bases, J lost 6 bases, and 12 bases lay in between. Written as DNA, the CDR3 is TGCGCCAGCAGCTTGGCCGCGGGGACCCAGACCCAGTACTTC. Its translation: CASSLAAGTQTQYF.

The J gene is TRBJ1-1, the V gene TRBV30; TRBD1 matches 7 bases. Trimming took 2 bases from V and 7 from J; bases not matched to a gene: 13. The CDR3 runs to 15 residues. CDR1 and CDR2 from the germline V gene are GTSNPN and SVGIG (reference sequence). CDR3 in amino acids: CAWSKRGQQFNEAFF. The CDR3 coding sequence is TGTGCCTGGAGTAAGAGGGGACAGCAGTTCAATGAAGCTTTCTTT.

The chain links TRBV6-5 to TRBJ2-7; D might be TRBD2 (6 bases). The CDR3 covers 14 residues. V lost 5 bases, J lost 2 bases, and 13 bases lay in between. Germline CDR1 is MNHEY and CDR2 is SVGAGI. The DNA for the CDR3 is TGTGCCAGCAGTCAATCTAGCGTTCCCTACGAGCAGTACTTC. Its translation is CASSQSSVPYEQYF.

This clone turned up a few times. The chain employs TRBV7-2 and TRBJ2-3; D gene ambiguous. V lost 1 base to trimming and J lost 0 bases, with 8 bases between them. The CDR3 is 15 residues long. The germline gives CDR1 SGHTA, CDR2 FQGNSA. The CDR3 DNA reads as TGTGCCAGCAGCTTAGTCGGCTTTAGCACAGATACGCAGTATTTT. Encoded protein: CASSLVGFSTDTQYF.

This clone has a handful of counts. V and J are TRBV7-2 and TRBJ2-5; 10 positions match TRBD1. The CDR3 runs to 15 residues. From germline, CDR1 is SGHTA and CDR2 FQGNSA. Trimming took 1 base from V and 3 from J; bases not matched to a gene: 2. The CDR3 sequence is CASSLVGTGEETQYF. The CDR3 DNA follows: TGTGCCAGCAGCTTAGTCGGGACAGGGGAAGAGACCCAGTACTTC.

This clone appeared a few times. The CDR3 here is CASSPPGGSNEKLFF. The CDR3 region has the DNA TGTGCCAGCTCACCCCCCGGCGGGAGTAATGAAAAACTGTTTTTT. The V gene is TRBV18, the J gene TRBJ1-4; D gene unclear. This CDR3 is 15 amino acids long. Germline V gives CDR1 KGHSH, CDR2 LQKENI. Trimming removed 3 bases at V and 4 bases at J, with 12 bases between.

V gene TRBV6-6 combines with J gene TRBJ2-7; 8 bases agree with TRBD1. This CDR3 has 16 amino acids. V was pared by 5 bases and J by 3 bases, with 12 bases of the junction left unmatched. Germline CDR1 MNHNY, CDR2 SVGAGI (reference sequence). The CDR3 loop is CASSGGWGTGGYEQYF. CDR3 sequence (DNA): TGTGCCAGCAGTGGTGGTTGGGGGACAGGAGGCTACGAGCAGTACTTC.

The chain has TRBV30 and TRBJ2-1, with TRBD2 identical over 11 bases. V shed 3 bases, J shed 4 bases, and the junction held 5 bases outside the gene matches. This CDR3 spans 15 amino acids. Germline loops: CDR1 GTSNPN, CDR2 SVGIG (reference sequence). Here the CDR3 DNA reads TGTGCCTGGAGGGAGACTAGCGGGGCGTACAATGAGCAGTTCTTC. Translation: CAWRETSGAYNEQFF.

The V and J genes are TRBV27 and TRBJ1-5; 9 nucleotides agree with TRBD1. V gave up 2 bases and J gave up 7 bases; unmatched junction bases: 12. Germline lookup yields CDR1 MNHEY and CDR2 SMNVEV (reference sequence). CDR3 length: 17 amino acids. CDR3: CASSLTTPTGGGQPQHF. The CDR3 DNA follows: TGTGCCAGCAGTTTAACTACTCCGACAGGGGGAGGGCAGCCCCAGCATTTT.

The chain joins TRBV28 to TRBJ1-2, with D uncertain. The CDR3 totals 14 residues. V was pared by 3 bases and J by 5 bases, with 13 bases between. Germline V gene sequence: CDR1 MDHEN, CDR2 SYDVKM. CDR3 DNA: TGTGCCAGCAGTTTGAGCCGGGGTTCATATGGCTACACCTTC. It codes for CASSLSRGSYGYTF.